This TCR beta chain was found in a study of CD8+CD57+ T cells in acquired aplastic anemia. Individuals selected for sequencing had exhibited CD8+CD57+ cell expansion on flow cytometry. The V segment lost 6 bases and the J segment 1 base; nucleotides outside the gene matches: 7. The CDR3 covers 16 residues. The V gene's germline CDR1 is SEHNR and CDR2 FQNEAQ (reference sequence). Genomic DNA constituted the template upon which TCR beta VDJ and CDR3 profiling was performed. TCRdb re-derived calls from the reads in MiXCR, one entry per CDR3 protein. The table has about 250,000 distinct CDR3 sequences, around 46% seen once. This clonotype appeared many times.

The TCR originated in a human donor with aplastic anemia. The sequenced sample consisted of sorted CD4+, CD8+, or CD8+CD57+ T cells (not recorded which) from PBMCs. This sequence joins TRBV7-9 and TRBJ2-3; 10 bases align to TRBD2. The CDR3 spells CASSELLAGGTDTQYF. Written as DNA, the CDR3 is TGTGCCAGCAGTGAACTCCTAGCGGGGGGCACAGATACGCAGTATTTT.